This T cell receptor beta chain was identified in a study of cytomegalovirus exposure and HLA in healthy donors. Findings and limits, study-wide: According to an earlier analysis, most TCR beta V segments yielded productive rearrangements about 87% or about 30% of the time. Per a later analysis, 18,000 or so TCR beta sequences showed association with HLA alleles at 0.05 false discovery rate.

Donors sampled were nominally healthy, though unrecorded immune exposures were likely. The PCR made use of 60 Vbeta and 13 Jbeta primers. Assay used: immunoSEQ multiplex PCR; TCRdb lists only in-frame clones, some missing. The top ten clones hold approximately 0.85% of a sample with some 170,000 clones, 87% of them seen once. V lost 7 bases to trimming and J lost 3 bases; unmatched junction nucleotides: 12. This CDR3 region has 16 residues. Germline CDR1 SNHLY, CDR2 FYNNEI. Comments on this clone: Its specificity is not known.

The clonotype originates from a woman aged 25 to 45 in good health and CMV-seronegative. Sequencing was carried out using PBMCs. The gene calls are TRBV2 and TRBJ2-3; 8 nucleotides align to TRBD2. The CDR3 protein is CASKGPRGGRTDTQYF. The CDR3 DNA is TGTGCCAGCAAAGGCCCTCGGGGGGGGCGAACAGATACGCAGTATTTT.